This TCR beta chain was captured in a study of vaccination effects on CD4 cells after COVID-19. On the study more broadly: Post-vaccine sample collection fell at a median of 72 days after the second dose.

ViraFEST assay sequencing came after antigen-specific CD4+ T cells were expanded with viral peptide pools. A roughly ten-day culture period preceded the isolation of CD4+ T cells. Of the BNT162b2 and mRNA-1273 vaccines, participants received two doses of one or the other. Cultures used roughly 2.2 million PBMC per well, 9.5 to 10 IU/ml IL-2 and approximately 10 ug/ml peptides. Half-medium exchanges with IL-2 medium took place on days 3 and 7. Details on this clone: Its antigen is undetermined.

CDR3 length: 15 amino acids. From germline, CDR1 is LGHDT and CDR2 YNNKEL (reference sequence). Trimming pared 0 bases from V and 3 bases from J, leaving 11 bases between. Clones were sequenced by immunoSEQ multiplex PCR, and TCRdb holds only the in-frame ones, with some missing. The sample lists tens of thousands of clones, about 86% occurring once. The TCR sequence derives from a human donor who received a COVID-19 vaccine. The chain employs TRBV3-1 (or the pseudogene TRBV3-2) and TRBJ1-2, with D maybe TRBD1 (6 bases). This specimen consisted of CD4+ T cells from PBMCs cultured with HCoV-229E spike peptides, obtained after COVID-19 vaccination. The CDR3 nucleotides are TGTGCCAGCAGCCAAGATGGGACATGGGACTATGGCTACACCTTC. Protein product: CASSQDGTWDYGYTF.